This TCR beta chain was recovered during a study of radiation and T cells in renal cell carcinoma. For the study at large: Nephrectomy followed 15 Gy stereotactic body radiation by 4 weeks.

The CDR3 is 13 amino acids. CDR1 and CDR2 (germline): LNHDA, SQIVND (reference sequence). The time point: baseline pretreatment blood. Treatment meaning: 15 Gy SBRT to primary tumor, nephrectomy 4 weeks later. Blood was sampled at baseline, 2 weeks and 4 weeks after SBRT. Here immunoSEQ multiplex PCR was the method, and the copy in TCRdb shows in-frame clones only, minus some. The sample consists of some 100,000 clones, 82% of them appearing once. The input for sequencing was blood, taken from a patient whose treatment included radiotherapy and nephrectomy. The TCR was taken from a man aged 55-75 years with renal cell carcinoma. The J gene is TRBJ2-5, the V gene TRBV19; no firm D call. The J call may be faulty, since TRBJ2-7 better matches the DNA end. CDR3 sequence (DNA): TGTGCCAGTAGTTCTCAAGGGACCTACGAGCAGTACTTC. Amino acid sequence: CASSSQGTYEQYF.